What follows is one TCR beta chain and its context. This specimen comes from a study of blood T cell repertoires in COVID-19. Study-level information: Whether acute or convalescent, the COVID-19 samples came from the United States, Italy and Spain. Sources were T cells, B-cell-depleted T cells, or PBMCs; the material itself was cDNA or gDNA.

Per the study methods: Scientists estimated how many nucleated cells there were by amplifying reference gene primers. Produced via immunoSEQ multiplex PCR; TCRdb's table is partial and in-frame only. The V and J calls and the clone size are those of that table, but D and trimming were determined from the DNA. The data contain 250,000 to 350,000 clones, approximately 90% of them singletons. Germline V gene lookup returns CDR1 LNHDA and CDR2 SQIVND (reference sequence). The ends were cut back, 6 bases at V and 3 bases at J, with 14 bases in the middle. The CDR3 consists of 14 residues. The sequencing input was peripheral blood. The chain has TRBV19 and TRBJ2-5; maybe TRBD1 (6 bases). The TCR sequence derives from a woman in her 50s with active or convalescent COVID-19. This CDR3 is CASSQDSRKETQYF. In DNA form, the CDR3 reads TGTGCCAGTAGCCAGGACAGCCGAAAAGAGACCCAGTACTTC.